Below, 5 T cell receptor beta chains from the same sample are listed, as sequenced in a study of Ad26.COV2.S vaccination and SARS-CoV-2 variants. Treatment reported: some 20 received Ad26.COV2.S at low or high dose, single or two shots; 5 received placebo; per-sample allocation not given. Sample collection was performed on day 63 after the first vaccine or placebo injection. This table comes from immunoSEQ multiplex PCR, and its TCRdb copy is limited to in-frame clones, with some not included. The sample shows a few hundred thousand clones, 70% to 90% of them seen only once. The material sequenced was peripheral blood, taken in a trial of Ad26.COV2.S vaccine versus placebo. Source of these receptors: a person between 18 and 60 years old who received the Ad26.COV2.S COVID-19 vaccine or a placebo.

V gene TRBV7-9 combines with J gene TRBJ2-5; D is possibly TRBD2 (6 bases). The CDR3 has 13 amino acids. The V gene's germline CDR1 is SEHNR and CDR2 FQNEAQ (reference sequence). V was shortened by 5 bases and J by 3 bases, with 10 bases between the two germline ends. CDR3 protein: CASSKEGKETQYF. CDR3 in DNA: TGTGCCAGCAGCAAGGAGGGAAAAGAGACCCAGTACTTC.

This clone is a singleton in its sample. J is TRBJ2-5 and V is TRBV2; D is ambiguous. The CDR3 sequence is 14 residues long. V was trimmed by 6 bases and J by 4 bases, leaving 15 bases between them. CDR1 and CDR2 (germline): SNHLY, FYNNEI. The CDR3 DNA is TGTGCCAGCAGCACCCAAAGGCGCAGAGAGACCCAGTACTTC. Protein sequence: CASSTQRRRETQYF. Drawing the rest from reference TRBV2 and TRBJ2-5, the complete variable domain is EPEVTQTPSHQVTQMGQEVILRCVPISNHLYFYWYRQILGQKVEFLVSFYNNEISEKSEIFDDQFSVERPDGSNFTLKIRSTKLEDSAMYFCASSTQRRRETQYFGPGTRLLVL.

The gene calls are TRBV7-2 and TRBJ1-4; TRBD1 agrees at 9 bases. This CDR3 spans 15 amino acids. The germline CDR1 and CDR2 sequences are SGHTA and FQGNSA. V trimming: 5 bases; J trimming: 8 bases; junction bases outside the gene matches: 9. DNA of the CDR3: TGTGCCAGCAGCCCCGGGACAGGGCAGGGAGAAAAACTGTTTTTT. Amino acid sequence: CASSPGTGQGEKLFF.

V is TRBV13 and J is TRBJ2-7; 7 positions agree with TRBD1. The CDR3 loop spans 14 amino acids. In germline, CDR1 is PRHDT, CDR2 FYEKMQ (reference sequence). The V and J ends lost 5 bases and 0 bases, in that order; junction bases with no gene match: 4. The CDR3 loop reads CASSQRDSSYEQYF. Written as DNA, the CDR3 is TGTGCCAGCAGCCAAAGGGACAGCTCCTACGAGCAGTACTTC.

The chain recombines TRBV21-1 with TRBJ2-3; the table gives TRBD2 as D, unverified against the DNA. TRBV21-1 is a pseudogene segment. This CDR3 has 18 residues. The CDR3 reads CAGGGTSGSRGSTDTQYF. The DNA of the CDR3 is TGTGCTGGCGGGGGGACTAGCGGGAGTAGAGGCAGCACAGATACGCAGTATTTT.